These T cell receptor beta chains were read from a single sample in a study of T-cell reconstitution after alpha-beta-depleted transplantation in children. TCRdb processed the PCR reads anew with MiXCR; each CDR3 protein has one entry. The repertoire includes around 490,000 distinct CDR3 sequences, about 10% of them detected once, and 14% sits in the top ten. The material sequenced was PBMCs, mostly from graft donor cells, taken 180 days after TCRalphabeta/CD19-depleted stem cell transplant. The receptors derive from a female patient aged 2-15 years who had a stem cell transplant for aplastic anemia, so the T cells may come from the graft donor. CDR3s include the opening cysteine and the closing phenylalanine or tryptophan. A D gene is named only where the DNA matches it firmly. Not every row has a clone size; where given, it reads once, few, many or a size class.

cdr3_aa: CSARDPGIEQYF
cdr3_nt: TGCAGTGCTAGAGATCCCGGGATCGAGCAGTACTTC
d_call: NA
v_call: TRBV20-1
clone_size: many
j_call: TRBJ2-7

cdr3_aa: CATSDLRGIDTQYF
cdr3_nt: TGTGCCACCAGTGATTTGAGAGGAATAGATACGCAGTATTTT
d_call: NA
v_call: TRBV24-1
clone_size: few
j_call: TRBJ2-3

cdr3_aa: CASSTPGQNYEQYF
cdr3_nt: TGCGCCAGCAGCACACCGGGACAGAACTACGAGCAGTACTTC
d_call: TRBD1
v_call: TRBV5-1
clone_size: many
j_call: TRBJ2-7

cdr3_aa: CASSFDGGLRPELPNEKLFF
cdr3_nt: TGTGCCAGCAGTTTTGATGGGGGCTTGCGTCCCGAGCTCCCTAATGAAAAACTGTTTTTT
d_call: NA
v_call: TRBV28
clone_size: few
j_call: TRBJ1-4

cdr3_aa: CASSPSTDTQYF
cdr3_nt: TGTGCCAGCTCACCAAGCACAGATACGCAGTATTTT
d_call: NA
v_call: TRBV18
clone_size: many
j_call: TRBJ2-3

cdr3_aa: CSADPGSNQPQHF
cdr3_nt: TGCAGTGCTGATCCAGGGTCGAATCAGCCCCAGCATTTT
d_call: NA
v_call: TRBV20-1
clone_size: few
j_call: TRBJ1-5

cdr3_aa: CASRLVVADGTEQYF
cdr3_nt: TGCGCCAGCCGGTTAGTAGTGGCGGACGGGACCGAGCAGTACTTC
d_call: NA
v_call: TRBV5-1
clone_size: NA
j_call: TRBJ2-7

cdr3_aa: CSAEQNTEAFF
cdr3_nt: TGCAGTGCTGAACAGAACACTGAAGCTTTCTTT
d_call: NA
v_call: TRBV20-1
clone_size: few
j_call: TRBJ1-1

cdr3_aa: CASSYMATSTGELFF
cdr3_nt: TGTGCCAGCAGTTACATGGCTACAAGCACCGGGGAGCTGTTTTTT
d_call: NA
v_call: TRBV6-5
clone_size: many
j_call: TRBJ2-2

cdr3_aa: CASSYVGDTQYF
cdr3_nt: TGTGCCAGCAGTTACGTCGGAGATACGCAGTATTTT
d_call: NA
v_call: TRBV6-2/TRBV6-3
clone_size: NA
j_call: TRBJ2-3

cdr3_aa: CASSVSPMSTDTQYF
cdr3_nt: TGTGCCAGCAGCGTATCACCGATGTCCACAGATACGCAGTATTTT
d_call: NA
v_call: TRBV9
clone_size: NA
j_call: TRBJ2-3

cdr3_aa: CASSLAGDIDTQYF
cdr3_nt: TGTGCCAGCAGTCTAGCGGGAGATATAGATACGCAGTATTTT
d_call: TRBD2
v_call: TRBV13
clone_size: NA
j_call: TRBJ2-3

cdr3_aa: CAWTSGTKVGYEQFF
cdr3_nt: TGTGCCTGGACCTCCGGGACTAAAGTTGGTTATGAGCAGTTCTTC
d_call: TRBD2
v_call: TRBV30
clone_size: many
j_call: TRBJ2-1